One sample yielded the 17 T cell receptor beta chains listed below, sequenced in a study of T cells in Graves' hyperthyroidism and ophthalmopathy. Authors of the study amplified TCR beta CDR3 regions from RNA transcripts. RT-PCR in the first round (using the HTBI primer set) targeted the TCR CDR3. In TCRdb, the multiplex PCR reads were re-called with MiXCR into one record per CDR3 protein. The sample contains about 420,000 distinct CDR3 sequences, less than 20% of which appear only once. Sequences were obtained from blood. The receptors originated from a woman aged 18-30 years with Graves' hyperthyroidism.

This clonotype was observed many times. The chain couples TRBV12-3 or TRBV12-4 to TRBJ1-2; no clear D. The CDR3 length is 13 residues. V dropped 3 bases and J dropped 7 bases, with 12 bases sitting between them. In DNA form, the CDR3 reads TGTGCCAGCAGTTTGGGCAACTCCGCTGGCTACACCTTC. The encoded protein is CASSLGNSAGYTF.

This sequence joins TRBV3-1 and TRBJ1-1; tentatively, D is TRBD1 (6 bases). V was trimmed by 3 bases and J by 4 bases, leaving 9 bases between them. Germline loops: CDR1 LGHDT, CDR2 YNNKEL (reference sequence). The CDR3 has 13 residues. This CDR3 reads CASSQGAVTEAFF. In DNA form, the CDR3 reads TGTGCCAGCAGCCAGGGGGCAGTCACTGAAGCTTTCTTT.

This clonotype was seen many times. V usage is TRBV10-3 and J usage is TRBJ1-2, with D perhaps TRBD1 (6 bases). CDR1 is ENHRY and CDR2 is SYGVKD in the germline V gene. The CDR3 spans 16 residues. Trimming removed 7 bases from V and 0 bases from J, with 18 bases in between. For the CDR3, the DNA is TGTGCCATCACCAGACAGGACGGGGATGCTAACTATGGCTACACCTTC. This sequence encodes CAITRQDGDANYGYTF.

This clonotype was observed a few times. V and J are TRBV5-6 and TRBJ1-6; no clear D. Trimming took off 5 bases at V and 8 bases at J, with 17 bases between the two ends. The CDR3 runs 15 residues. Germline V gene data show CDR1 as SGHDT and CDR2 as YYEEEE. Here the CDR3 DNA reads TGTGCCAGCAGAAGCAAAGGCCCCTTTGATTCACCCCTCCACTTT. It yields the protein CASRSKGPFDSPLHF.

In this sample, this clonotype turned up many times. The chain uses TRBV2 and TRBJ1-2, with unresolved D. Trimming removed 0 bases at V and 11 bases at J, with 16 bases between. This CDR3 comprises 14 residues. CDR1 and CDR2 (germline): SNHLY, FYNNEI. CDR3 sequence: CASSEALLLSLYTF. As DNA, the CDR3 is TGTGCCAGCAGTGAAGCGCTTCTCCTCTCGTTATACACCTTC. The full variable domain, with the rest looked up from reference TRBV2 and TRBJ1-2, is EPEVTQTPSHQVTQMGQEVILRCVPISNHLYFYWYRQILGQKVEFLVSFYNNEISEKSEIFDDQFSVERPDGSNFTLKIRSTKLEDSAMYFCASSEALLLSLYTFGSGTRLTVV.

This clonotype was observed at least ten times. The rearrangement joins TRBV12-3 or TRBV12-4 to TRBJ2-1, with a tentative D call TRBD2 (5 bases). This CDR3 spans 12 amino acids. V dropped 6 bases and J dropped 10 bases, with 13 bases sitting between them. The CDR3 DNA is TGTGCCAGCAGGTCCCTGGGCGGGGAGCAGTTCTTC. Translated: CASRSLGGEQFF.

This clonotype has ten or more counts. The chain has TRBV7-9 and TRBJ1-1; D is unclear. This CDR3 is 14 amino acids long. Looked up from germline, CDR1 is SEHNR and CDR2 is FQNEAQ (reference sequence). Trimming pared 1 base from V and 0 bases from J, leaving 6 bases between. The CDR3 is CASSLGEVNTEAFF. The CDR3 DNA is TGTGCCAGCAGCTTAGGTGAGGTGAACACTGAAGCTTTCTTT.

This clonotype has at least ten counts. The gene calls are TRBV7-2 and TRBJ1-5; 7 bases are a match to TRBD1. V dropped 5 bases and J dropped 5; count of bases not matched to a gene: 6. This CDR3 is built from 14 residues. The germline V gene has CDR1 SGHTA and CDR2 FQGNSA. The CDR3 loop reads CASSRNRGDQPQHF. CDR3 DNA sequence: TGTGCCAGCAGCCGCAACAGGGGTGATCAGCCCCAGCATTTT.

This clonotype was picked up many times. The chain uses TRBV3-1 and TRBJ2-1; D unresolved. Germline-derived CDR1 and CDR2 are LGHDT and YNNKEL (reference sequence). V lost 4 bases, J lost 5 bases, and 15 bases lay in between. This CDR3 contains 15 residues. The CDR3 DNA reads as TGTGCCAGCAGCCTAGGCGGCCCTCCCGACAATGAGCAGTTCTTC. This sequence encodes CASSLGGPPDNEQFF.

The CDR3 spells CASSLLSNTGELFF. CDR3 nucleotide sequence: TGTGCCAGCAGCTTACTTTCGAACACCGGGGAGCTGTTTTTT. The rearrangement links TRBV7-3 to TRBJ2-2; D uncertain. Looked up from germline, CDR1 is SGHTA and CDR2 is FQGTGA. This CDR3 contains 14 residues. V gave up 2 bases and J gave up 0 bases, with 4 bases separating them.

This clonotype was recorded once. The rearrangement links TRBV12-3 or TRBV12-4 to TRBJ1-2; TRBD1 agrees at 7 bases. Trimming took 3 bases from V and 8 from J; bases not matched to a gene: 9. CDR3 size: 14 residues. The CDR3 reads CASSFQGTDYGYTF. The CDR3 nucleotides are TGTGCCAGCAGTTTCCAAGGGACAGATTACGGCTACACCTTC.

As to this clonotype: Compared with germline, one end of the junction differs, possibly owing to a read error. Here the CDR3 DNA reads TGTGCCAGCAGCTTAGCCGGGAACTCTGGAAGCACCATATATTTT. Residues: CASSLAGNSGSTIYF. This chain joins TRBV11-2 and TRBJ1-3, with D uncertain. There are 15 residues in the CDR3. Germline V lookup: CDR1 SGHAT, CDR2 FQNNGV.

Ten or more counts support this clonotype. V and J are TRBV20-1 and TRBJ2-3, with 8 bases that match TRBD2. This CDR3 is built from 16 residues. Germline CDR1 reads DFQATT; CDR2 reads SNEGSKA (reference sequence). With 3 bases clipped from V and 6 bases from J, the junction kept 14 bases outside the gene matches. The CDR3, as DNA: TGCAGTGCTAGGTTTGAGCGGGGGCCCACCAGGGATACGCAGTATTTT. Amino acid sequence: CSARFERGPTRDTQYF.

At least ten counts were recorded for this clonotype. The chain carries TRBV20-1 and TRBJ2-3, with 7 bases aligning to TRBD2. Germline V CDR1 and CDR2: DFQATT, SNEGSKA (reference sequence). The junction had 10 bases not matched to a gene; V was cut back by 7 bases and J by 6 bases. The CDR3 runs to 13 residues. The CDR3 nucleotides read TGCAGTGTAACGGGGGGAAGTTGGGATACGCAGTATTTT. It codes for CSVTGGSWDTQYF.

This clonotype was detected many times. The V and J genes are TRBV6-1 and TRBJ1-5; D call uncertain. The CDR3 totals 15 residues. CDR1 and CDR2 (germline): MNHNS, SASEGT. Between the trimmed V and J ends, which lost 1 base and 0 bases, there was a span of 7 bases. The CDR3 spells CASSEVGYSNQPQHF. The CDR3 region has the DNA TGTGCCAGCAGTGAAGTGGGTTATAGCAATCAGCCCCAGCATTTT.

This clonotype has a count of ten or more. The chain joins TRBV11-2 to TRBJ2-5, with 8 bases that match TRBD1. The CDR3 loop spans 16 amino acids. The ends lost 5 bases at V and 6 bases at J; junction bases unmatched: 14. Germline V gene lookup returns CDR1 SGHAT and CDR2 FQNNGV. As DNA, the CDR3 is TGTGCCAGCAGCCGAAACCCGACAGGGGAGGCAAAGACCCAGTACTTC. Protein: CASSRNPTGEAKTQYF.

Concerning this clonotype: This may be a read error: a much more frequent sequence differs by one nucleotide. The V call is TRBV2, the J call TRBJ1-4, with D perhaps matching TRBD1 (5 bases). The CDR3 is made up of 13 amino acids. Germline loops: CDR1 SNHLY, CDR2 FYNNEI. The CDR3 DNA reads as TGTGCCGGCAGTGACTCTTGGGACGGAAAACTGTTTTTT. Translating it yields CAGSDSWDGKLFF. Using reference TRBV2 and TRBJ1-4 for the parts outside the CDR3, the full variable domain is EPEVTQTPSHQVTQMGQEVILRCVPISNHLYFYWYRQILGQKVEFLVSFYNNEISEKSEIFDDQFSVERPDGSNFTLKIRSTKLEDSAMYFCAGSDSWDGKLFFGSGTQLSVL.